This is a list of T cell receptor beta chains from one sample in a study of vaccination and CD4 T cells after COVID-19. TCRdb reprocessed the PCR reads via MiXCR and lists one record per CDR3 protein. The top ten hold 20% of the sample, which has fewer than 20,000 distinct CDR3 sequences, about 59% seen once. What these receptors recognize is not known. The sample consisted of CD4+ T cells from blood, cultured in vitro, taken before SARS-CoV-2 vaccination. These receptors came from a human donor who had recovered from COVID-19. Both conserved end residues are part of each CDR3. D genes are given only for firm matches. Size tells how often a clone was seen (once, few, many) or the class of an expanded clone, and some rows leave it out.

D gene: TRBD2; V gene: TRBV7-2; J gene: TRBJ2-7; clone size: NA; CDR3 DNA: TGTGCCAGCAGCCTTAGCGGGACCCAGAAGGAGCAGTACTTC; CDR3 protein: CASSLSGTQKEQYF
D gene: NA; V gene: TRBV19; J gene: TRBJ2-5; clone size: few; CDR3 DNA: TGTGCCAGTAGTATGACCAGCACTAGATTTCAAGAGACCCAGTACTTC; CDR3 protein: CASSMTSTRFQETQYF
D gene: TRBD1; V gene: TRBV15; J gene: TRBJ1-4; clone size: NA; CDR3 DNA: TGTGCCACCAGCGGGACAGAAAACAGGGGTGAAAAACTGTTTTTT; CDR3 protein: CATSGTENRGEKLFF
D gene: NA; V gene: TRBV18; J gene: TRBJ1-2; clone size: NA; CDR3 DNA: TGTGCCAGCTCACCATATTTGGGGGAAATAAATGGCTACACCTTC; CDR3 protein: CASSPYLGEINGYTF
D gene: NA; V gene: TRBV5-1; J gene: TRBJ1-5; clone size: NA; CDR3 DNA: TGCGCCAGCAGCTTGGACGGGCCCTGGCAGCCCCAGCATTTT; CDR3 protein: CASSLDGPWQPQHF
D gene: NA; V gene: TRBV15; J gene: TRBJ1-1; clone size: few; CDR3 DNA: TGTGCCACCAGCAGCCGAGGGGAGAACACTGAAGCTTTCTTT; CDR3 protein: CATSSRGENTEAFF
D gene: NA; V gene: TRBV6-1; J gene: TRBJ2-1; clone size: few; CDR3 DNA: TGTGCCAGCAGTGAAACGGTAGCATGGGAGCAGTTCTTC; CDR3 protein: CASSETVAWEQFF
D gene: NA; V gene: TRBV6-1; J gene: TRBJ1-5; clone size: NA; CDR3 DNA: TGTGCCAGCACCCCCGGTAGGAGCAATCAGCCCCAGCATTTT; CDR3 protein: CASTPGRSNQPQHF
D gene: TRBD1; V gene: TRBV5-4; J gene: TRBJ1-2; clone size: NA; CDR3 DNA: TGTGCCAGCAGCTTGGCCAGGACAGGGGATAACTATGGCTACACCTTC; CDR3 protein: CASSLARTGDNYGYTF
D gene: NA; V gene: TRBV20-1; J gene: TRBJ2-5; clone size: few; CDR3 DNA: TGCAGTGCTAGAGTGGGGGGGGCGGGGCTTAAGGAGACCCAGTACTTC; CDR3 protein: CSARVGGAGLKETQYF